This is a list of T cell receptor beta chains from one sample in a study of CD8+ T cells in alopecia areata. Sequencing used immunoSEQ multiplex PCR; TCRdb keeps in-frame clones, though not all of them. The sample records about 160,000 clones, less than 70% being singletons. Sequences were derived from CD4+ T cells sorted from blood, sampled at week 24, from a patient treated with tofacitinib. These receptors all come from a human donor with alopecia areata. Both conserved end residues are part of each CDR3. The order of the fields is V gene, clone size, J gene, D gene, CDR3 length, CDR3 DNA, CDR3 protein. The D gene is left open where the match is weak. Size tells how often a clone was seen (once, few, many) or the class of an expanded clone, and some rows leave it out.

TRBV7-9	-	TRBJ2-7	-	16	TGTGCCAGCAGCTTAGCCCAAGGGGGTTTCTCCTACGAGCAGTACTTC	CASSLAQGGFSYEQYF
TRBV7-2	few	TRBJ1-1	-	12	TGTGCCAGCAGCTTACCTGGGTCGGGAGCTTTCTTT	CASSLPGSGAFF
TRBV4-1	-	TRBJ2-7	-	15	TGCGCCAGCAGCCAATTCGTCGACGGCTCCTACGAGCAGTACTTC	CASSQFVDGSYEQYF
TRBV4-1	-	TRBJ1-2	-	16	TGCGCCAGCAGCCCAGTAGTGGGCCAGTTTAACTATGGCTACACCTTC	CASSPVVGQFNYGYTF
TRBV30	-	TRBJ2-4	TRBD1	16	TGTGCCTGGAGCCTGACAGGGGCCCTAGCCAAAAACATTCAGTACTTC	CAWSLTGALAKNIQYF
TRBV29-1	-	TRBJ1-6	-	13	TGCAGCGTTTCGACAGGTTCGGGTTCACCCCTCCACTTT	CSVSTGSGSPLHF
TRBV25-1	once	TRBJ2-6	-	17	TGTGCCAGCAGTGCGTCGGCGTCGGGGTTCCGGGCCAACGTCCTGACTTTC	CASSASASGFRANVLTF
TRBV12-5	-	TRBJ2-1	TRBD1	17	TGTGCTAGTGGTTTGCTCCAAGGACAGGGAGACGACAATGAGCAGTTCTTC	CASGLLQGQGDDNEQFF
TRBV30	few	TRBJ1-2	-	16	TGTGCCTGGAGTATCTTCTCCGGTACAGGAGTATATGGCTACACCTTC	CAWSIFSGTGVYGYTF
TRBV5-1	-	TRBJ2-7	-	12	TGCGCCAGCAGCCCAGGCAACTACGAGCAGTACTTC	CASSPGNYEQYF
TRBV18	-	TRBJ1-1	-	15	TGTGCCAGCTCACCACCTAGGGGAAAAAACACTGAAGCTTTCTTT	CASSPPRGKNTEAFF
TRBV29-1	-	TRBJ2-3	TRBD2	19	TGCAGCGTTGGTTCTTTTATGGCTAGCGGGGGTGTACCGACAGATACGCAGTATTTT	CSVGSFMASGGVPTDTQYF
TRBV30	-	TRBJ2-3	-	14	TGTGCCTGGAGTGTGGGGCAATTCACAGATACGCAGTATTTT	CAWSVGQFTDTQYF
TRBV6-5	-	TRBJ1-6	-	15	TGTGCCAGCAGTTACAGCGACTCCTATAATTCACCCCTCCACTTT	CASSYSDSYNSPLHF
TRBV19	-	TRBJ1-5	-	16	TGTGCCAGTAGTATAGGAGGGGGGAGAGGGAATCAGCCCCAGCATTTT	CASSIGGGRGNQPQHF
TRBV7-6	-	TRBJ1-2	-	14	TGTGCCAGCAGCTTGTCTCTGACCGGCTATGGCTACACCTTC	CASSLSLTGYGYTF
TRBV30	once	TRBJ1-2	-	14	TGTGCCTGGGAGACGTATTCATCACCAAATGGCTACACCTTC	CAWETYSSPNGYTF
TRBV2	once	TRBJ1-4	-	17	TGTGCCAGCACCTCCCCCCCTCTAGGACCGGTTAATGAAAAACTGTTTTTT	CASTSPPLGPVNEKLFF
TRBV5-4	-	TRBJ2-5	-	12	TGTGCCAGCAGTGAGGGAAGCGAGACCCAGTACTTC	CASSEGSETQYF
TRBV2	-	TRBJ1-2	-	15	TGTGCCAGCAGTGAAGGGGTAGGGGGTCCGTATGGCTACACCTTC	CASSEGVGGPYGYTF
TRBV7-2	-	TRBJ1-6	-	14	TGTGCCAGCAGCCCAGTGGTTCGCAATTCACCCCTCCACTTT	CASSPVVRNSPLHF
TRBV23-1	-	TRBJ2-5	TRBD1	15	TGCGCCAGCAGTCCATTCGACAGGGAACAAGAGACCCAGTACTTC	CASSPFDREQETQYF
TRBV2	-	TRBJ2-5	TRBD1	13	TGTGCCAGCAGAAGGACAGGGCAAGAGACCCAGTACTTC	CASRRTGQETQYF
TRBV18	-	TRBJ2-1	TRBD1	15	TGTGCCAGCTCACCTCCCGGACAGGGTTACAATGAGCAGTTCTTC	CASSPPGQGYNEQFF
TRBV29-1	-	TRBJ2-3	-	14	TGCAGCGCCGAGGATGGGTATATCACAGATACGCAGTATTTT	CSAEDGYITDTQYF
TRBV29-1	once	TRBJ2-7	-	12	TGCAGCGTTGCCCCGGGGGCCTACGAGCAGTACTTC	CSVAPGAYEQYF
TRBV6-1	many	TRBJ2-3	-	14	TGTGCCAGCACTAGAGGGGCTTGGCCAGATACGCAGTATTTT	CASTRGAWPDTQYF
TRBV27	many	TRBJ2-1	TRBD1	16	TGTGCCAGCAGAATACTTATGACAGGGTTGAGCAATGAGCAGTTCTTC	CASRILMTGLSNEQFF
TRBV19	-	TRBJ2-5	-	14	TGTGCCAGTAGTAACAACCTCGGGCTTGAGACCCAGTACTTC	CASSNNLGLETQYF
TRBV6-5	-	TRBJ1-1	-	12	TGTGCCAGCAGTTCGCCCGGGGGCAAAGCTTTCTTT	CASSSPGGKAFF
TRBV19	few	TRBJ1-1	-	13	TGTGCCAGTAGGTATTACAGGGACACTGAAGCTTTCTTT	CASRYYRDTEAFF
TRBV5-1	once	TRBJ2-5	-	17	TGCGCCAGCAGCTTGGTTTACGGGGGGCCGAACCAAGAGACCCAGTACTTC	CASSLVYGGPNQETQYF